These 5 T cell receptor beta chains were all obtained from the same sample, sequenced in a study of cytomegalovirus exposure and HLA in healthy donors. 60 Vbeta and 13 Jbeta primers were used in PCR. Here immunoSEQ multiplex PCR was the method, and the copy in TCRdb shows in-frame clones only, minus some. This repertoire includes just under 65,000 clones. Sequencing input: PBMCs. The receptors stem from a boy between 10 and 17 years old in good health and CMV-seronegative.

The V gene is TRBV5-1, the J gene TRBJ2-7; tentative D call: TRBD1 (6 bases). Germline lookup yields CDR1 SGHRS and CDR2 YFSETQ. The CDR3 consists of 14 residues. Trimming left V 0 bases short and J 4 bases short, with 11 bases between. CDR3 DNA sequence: TGCGCCAGCAGCTTGGGGACAGAACTTTACGAGCAGTACTTC. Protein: CASSLGTELYEQYF.

Here the CDR3 DNA reads TGTGCCTGGACCTCAAGCGGGTACGAGCAGTACTTC. Translation: CAWTSSGYEQYF. The chain joins TRBV30 to TRBJ2-7, with D tentatively TRBD2 (6 bases). This CDR3 has 12 residues. V lost 4 bases and J lost 4, with 11 bases in between. Germline CDR1 GTSNPN, CDR2 SVGIG (reference sequence).

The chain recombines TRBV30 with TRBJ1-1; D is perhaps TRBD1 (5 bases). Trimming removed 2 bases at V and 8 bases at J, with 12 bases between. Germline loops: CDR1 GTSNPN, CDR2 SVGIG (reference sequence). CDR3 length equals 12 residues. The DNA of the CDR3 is TGTGCCTGGAGTCTTGACAGTCCAGAAGCTTTCTTT. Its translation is CAWSLDSPEAFF.

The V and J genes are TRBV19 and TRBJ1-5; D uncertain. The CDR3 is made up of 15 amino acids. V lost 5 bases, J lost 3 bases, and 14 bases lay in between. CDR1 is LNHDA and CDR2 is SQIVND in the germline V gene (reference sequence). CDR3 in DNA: TGTGCCAGTAGTTTCTATCCGGGTAACAATCAGCCCCAGCATTTT. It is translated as CASSFYPGNNQPQHF.

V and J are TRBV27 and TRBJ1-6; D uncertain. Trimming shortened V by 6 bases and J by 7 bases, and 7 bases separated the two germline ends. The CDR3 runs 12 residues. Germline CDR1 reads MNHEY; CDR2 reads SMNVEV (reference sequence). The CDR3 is CASRTGNSPLHF. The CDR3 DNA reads TGTGCCAGCAGGACGGGGAATTCACCCCTCCACTTT.